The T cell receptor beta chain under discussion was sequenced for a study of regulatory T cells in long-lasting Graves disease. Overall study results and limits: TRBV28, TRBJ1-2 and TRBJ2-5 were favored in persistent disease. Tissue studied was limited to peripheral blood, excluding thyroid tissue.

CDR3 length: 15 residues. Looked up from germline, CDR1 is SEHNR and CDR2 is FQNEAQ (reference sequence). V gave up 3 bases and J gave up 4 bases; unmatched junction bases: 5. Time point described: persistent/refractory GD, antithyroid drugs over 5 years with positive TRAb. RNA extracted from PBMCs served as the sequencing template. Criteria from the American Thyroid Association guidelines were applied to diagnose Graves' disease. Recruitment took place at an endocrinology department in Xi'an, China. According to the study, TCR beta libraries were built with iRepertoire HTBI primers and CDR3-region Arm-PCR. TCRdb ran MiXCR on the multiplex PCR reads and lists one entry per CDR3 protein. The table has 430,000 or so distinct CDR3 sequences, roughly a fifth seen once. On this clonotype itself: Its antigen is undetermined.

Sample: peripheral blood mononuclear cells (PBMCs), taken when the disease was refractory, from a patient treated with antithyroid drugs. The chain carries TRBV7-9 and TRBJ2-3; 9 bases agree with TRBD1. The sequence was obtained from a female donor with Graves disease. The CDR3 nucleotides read TGTGCCAGCAGCTTTCCGGACAGGGGCCCAGATACGCAGTATTTT. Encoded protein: CASSFPDRGPDTQYF.